The clone carrying this T cell receptor beta chain showed up many times. Its antigen is undetermined. The data stem from a study of CD8 T cells in ankylosing spondylitis. MiXCR, applied by TCRdb to the 5' RACE reads, yields one record per CDR3 protein. The sample yields some 130,000 distinct CDR3 sequences, roughly 7.7% seen once. Study-wide points: Reportedly, significant enrichment of disease-linked clones occurred in matched ankylosing spondylitis synovial fluid.

Material for sequencing was synovial fluid, either unsorted or a sorted T cell fraction (not recorded which). This TCR was sampled from a male donor with ankylosing spondylitis.

The CDR3 loop reads CSATPGQFQPQHF. The DNA of the CDR3 is TGCAGTGCTACCCCCGGACAGTTTCAGCCCCAGCATTTT. This chain connects TRBV20-1 to TRBJ1-5, with TRBD1 as a possible D gene (6 bases). The CDR3 consists of 13 residues. CDR1 and CDR2 (germline): DFQATT, SNEGSKA (reference sequence). V was trimmed by 4 bases and J by 6 bases, leaving 13 bases between them.